The next 27 T cell receptor beta chains were all read from a single sample in a study of blood T cells in healthy people across ages. It was with a sample-barcoded 5' primer and a J-beta primer mix that a second PCR of roughly 7 to 11 cycles was run. One entry per CDR3 protein, called by TCRdb with MiXCR from the 5' RACE reads. Of 1.5 million to 2 million distinct CDR3 sequences in the sample, about 30% are singletons; the top ten hold around 7.7%. The sequencing input was blood. The receptors derive from a woman in her thirties in good health.

The CDR3, as DNA: TGTGCCAGCAGCTCCAAAAGGAGTACCGGTGAGCAGTTCTTC. Translating gives CASSSKRSTGEQFF. This chain links TRBV7-2 with TRBJ2-1; D ambiguous. Trimming removed 4 bases from V and 9 bases from J, with 16 bases in between. CDR3 size: 14 residues. Germline lookup yields CDR1 SGHTA and CDR2 FQGNSA.

The CDR3 DNA reads as TGTGCCAGCAGCATCCCTCACAGGGGCTCAGACATTCAGTACTTC. It is translated as CASSIPHRGSDIQYF. The chain joins TRBV7-2 to TRBJ2-4, with 7 bases aligning to TRBD1. V lost 5 bases to trimming and J lost 8 bases; unmatched junction nucleotides: 12. The CDR3 sequence is 15 residues long. The germline CDR1 and CDR2 sequences are SGHTA and FQGNSA.

This clonotype was found a few times. CDR3 nucleotide sequence: TGCACGGTTGGGGACAGGGCGAACACTGAAGCTTTCTTT. As protein: CTVGDRANTEAFF. The V call is TRBV29-1, the J call TRBJ1-1; 9 bases line up with TRBD1. The CDR3 spans 13 residues. From germline, CDR1 is SQVTM and CDR2 ANQGSEA. The entire variable domain, with the rest obtained from reference TRBV29-1 and TRBJ1-1, is as follows: SAVISQKPSRDICQRGTSLTIQCQVDSQVTMMFWYRQQPGQSLTLIATANQGSEATYESGFVIDKFPISRPNLTFSTLTVSNMSPEDSSIYLCTVGDRANTEAFFGQGTRLTVV.

The DNA for the CDR3 is TGTGCCAGCACTGACGGGCACACCTTC. Its protein product is CASTDGHTF. The chain joins TRBV2 to TRBJ1-2; D call uncertain. CDR1 SNHLY and CDR2 FYNNEI come from the germline V gene. There are 9 residues in the CDR3. Trimming stripped 7 bases from V and 12 bases from J, with 9 bases between.

Of note for this clonotype: A junction end diverges from the germline sequence, so it may reflect a read error. The genes are TRBV5-6 and TRBJ1-2, with D perhaps TRBD1 (5 bases). The CDR3 is 13 amino acids. From germline, CDR1 is SGHDT and CDR2 YYEEEE. This CDR3 reads CSSSQIDSYGYTF. The CDR3 nucleotides are TGTTCCAGCAGTCAAATCGACAGCTATGGCTACACCTTC. Combining the CDR3 with reference TRBV5-6 and TRBJ1-2 gives the whole variable domain DAGVTQSPTHLIKTRGQQVTLRCSPKSGHDTVSWYQQALGQGPQFIFQYYEEEERQRGNFPDRFSGHQFPNYSSELNVNALLLGDSALYLCSSSQIDSYGYTFGSGTRLTVV.

The chain uses TRBV10-3 and TRBJ1-1; no clear D gene. Germline loops: CDR1 ENHRY, CDR2 SYGVKD. The CDR3 runs 15 residues. Trimming took 1 base from V and 0 from J, leaving 9 bases between them. The CDR3, as DNA: TGTGCCATCAGTGAGTTGGACGGGATGAACACTGAAGCTTTCTTT. Translating it yields CAISELDGMNTEAFF.

In this sample, this clonotype turned up once. The chain links TRBV12-3 or TRBV12-4 to TRBJ1-2, with D perhaps matching TRBD1 (5 bases). The CDR3 is 13 amino acids. Deletions cut 5 bases from V and 3 bases from J, with 10 bases between. The CDR3: CASSPWGDYGYTF. CDR3 nucleotide sequence: TGTGCCAGCAGTCCATGGGGCGACTATGGCTACACCTTC.

Turning to this clonotype: A much larger clone differs by one base, so this may be a read error. V and J are TRBV3-1 and TRBJ2-7; D is possibly TRBD1 (6 bases). The length of the CDR3 is 13 residues. Germline V gene data show CDR1 as LGHDT and CDR2 as YNNKEL (reference sequence). The CDR3 DNA reads TGTGCCGGCAGCCGAACAGGGTCTGGAGAGCAGTACTTC. This sequence encodes CAGSRTGSGEQYF.

Remarks on this clonotype: A much larger clone is a single base away; this may be a read error. This chain links TRBV20-1 with TRBJ2-1, with TRBD2 matching over 8 bases. The end of the DNA is better explained by TRBJ2-7, so the J call may be wrong. The CDR3 sequence is 14 residues long. Germline V CDR1 and CDR2: DFQATT, SNEGSKA (reference sequence). The CDR3: CSAASSGYYNEQYF. In nucleotides, the CDR3 is TGCAGTGCTGCCTCTAGCGGGTACTACAATGAGCAGTACTTC.

The chain carries TRBV6-5 and TRBJ2-3; 13 bases map to TRBD2. The CDR3 consists of 18 residues. Germline CDR1 and CDR2: MNHEY and SVGAGI. V gave up 4 bases and J gave up 1 base; unmatched junction bases: 8. The CDR3 loop reads CASSSRTSGGTRTDTQYF. CDR3 nucleotide sequence: TGTGCCAGCAGTTCTCGGACTAGCGGGGGAACACGCACAGATACGCAGTATTTT.

This chain connects TRBV7-3 to TRBJ2-1; 10 nucleotides agree with TRBD2. The CDR3 is 18 residues long. V trimming: 0 bases; J trimming: 7 bases; junction bases outside the gene matches: 12. CDR1 and CDR2 from the germline V gene are SGHTA and FQGTGA. The CDR3 DNA sequence: TGTGCCAGCAGCTTAACTGTCATGAGGAGCGGGGGGGGTAATGAGCAGTTCTTC. Its protein is CASSLTVMRSGGGNEQFF. Together with reference TRBV7-3 and TRBJ2-1, the CDR3 gives the full variable domain: GAGVSQTPSNKVTEKGKYVELRCDPISGHTALYWYRQSLGQGPEFLIYFQGTGAADDSGLPNDRFFAVRPEGSVSTLKIQRTERGDSAVYLCASSLTVMRSGGGNEQFFGPGTRLTVL.

This clonotype was observed a handful of times. Compared with germline, one end of the junction differs, possibly owing to a read error. V and J are TRBV7-2 and TRBJ2-5; the D call may be TRBD1 or TRBD2 (5 bases each). The CDR3 covers 17 residues. Germline V gene data show CDR1 as SGHTA and CDR2 as FQGNSA. CDR3 DNA sequence: TGTGCCAGCGGCTTAGCGCAAGGTCGGGGCCTGGGGGAGACCCAGTACTTC. Its protein product is CASGLAQGRGLGETQYF. The whole variable domain, filled in from reference TRBV7-2 and TRBJ2-5, reads GAGVSQSPSNKVTEKGKDVELRCDPISGHTALYWYRQSLGQGLEFLIYFQGNSAPDKSGLPSDRFSAERTGGSVSTLTIQRTQQEDSAVYLCASGLAQGRGLGETQYFGPGTRLLVL.

This clonotype came up a few times. The chain is built from TRBV14 and TRBJ2-1; TRBD2 agrees at 10 bases. The CDR3 is made up of 15 amino acids. J lost 5 bases, V lost 3 bases, and 4 bases had no gene match. Germline CDR1 and CDR2: SGHDN and FVKESK. The CDR3 here is CASSHGLAVDNEQFF. CDR3 coding DNA: TGTGCCAGCAGCCACGGACTAGCGGTGGACAATGAGCAGTTCTTC. The full variable domain, its missing parts supplied by reference TRBV14 and TRBJ2-1, is EAGVTQFPSHSVIEKGQTVTLRCDPISGHDNLYWYRRVMGKEIKFLLHFVKESKQDESGMPNNRFLAERTGGTYSTLKVQPAELEDSGVYFCASSHGLAVDNEQFFGPGTRLTVL.

This clonotype occurred many times. V is TRBV6-5 and J is TRBJ2-5, with 9 bases identical to TRBD1. Germline lookup yields CDR1 MNHEY and CDR2 SVGAGI. Trimming took 0 bases from V and 2 from J; bases not matched to a gene: 4. CDR3 length: 16 residues. CDR3 in DNA: TGTGCCAGCAGTTACTCTGGGACAGGGTGGCAAGAGACCCAGTACTTC. Encoded protein: CASSYSGTGWQETQYF.

This clonotype was seen a handful of times. The chain employs TRBV9 and TRBJ2-3; D gene uncertain. This CDR3 is built from 13 residues. Germline lookup yields CDR1 SGDLS and CDR2 YYNGEE. The V gene lost 4 bases and the J gene lost 6 bases, with 12 bases spanning the gap. CDR3 protein: CASSPNVWDTQYF. For the CDR3, the DNA is TGTGCCAGCAGCCCCAACGTATGGGATACGCAGTATTTT.

The chain employs TRBV12-3 or TRBV12-4 and TRBJ2-1; possibly TRBD1 or TRBD2 for D (5 bases each). The CDR3 consists of 12 residues. The V and J ends lost 6 bases and 8 bases respectively, with 11 bases between them. CDR3 nucleotides: TGTGCCAGCAGGGGACCAGGAGATGAGCAGTTCTTC. This encodes CASRGPGDEQFF.

The rearrangement uses TRBV7-9 and TRBJ1-2; D uncertain. V was cut by 5 bases and J by 1 base, with 11 bases left in between. CDR3 length equals 14 residues. Germline values: CDR1 SEHNR, CDR2 FQNEAQ (reference sequence). CDR3 DNA: TGTGCCAGCAGCGATTCGGATTATAACTATGGCTACACCTTC. Translation: CASSDSDYNYGYTF.

Ten or more counts support this clonotype. The V gene is TRBV29-1, the J gene TRBJ2-5; 11 bases match TRBD2. The CDR3 spans 14 residues. From germline, CDR1 is SQVTM and CDR2 ANQGSEA. Unmatched junction bases numbered 9, after V lost 7 bases and J lost 5 bases. CDR3 protein: CSGGKTSGMETQYF. CDR3 DNA sequence: TGCAGCGGTGGGAAGACTAGCGGGATGGAGACCCAGTACTTC. Filled out from reference TRBV29-1 and TRBJ2-5, the complete variable domain reads SAVISQKPSRDICQRGTSLTIQCQVDSQVTMMFWYRQQPGQSLTLIATANQGSEATYESGFVIDKFPISRPNLTFSTLTVSNMSPEDSSIYLCSGGKTSGMETQYFGPGTRLLVL.

V usage is TRBV10-1 and J usage is TRBJ2-1, with a weak D call TRBD2 (5 bases). CDR1 is WNHNN and CDR2 is SYGVQD in the germline V gene (reference sequence). Trimming shortened V by 6 bases and J by 7 bases, and 16 bases separated the two germline ends. This CDR3 region has 14 residues. CDR3 sequence reads: CASRRDGGMNEQFF. CDR3 nucleotides: TGCGCCAGCAGGAGAGACGGAGGCATGAATGAGCAGTTCTTC.

The chain carries TRBV11-2 and TRBJ1-4; D unresolved. V dropped 6 bases and J dropped 4 bases, with 18 bases sitting between them. The CDR3 runs to 16 residues. Germline CDR1 SGHAT, CDR2 FQNNGV. The CDR3 spells CASSYKRERNNEKLFF. CDR3 DNA sequence: TGTGCCAGCAGTTATAAGAGGGAGCGGAATAATGAAAAACTGTTTTTT.

The chain couples TRBV20-1 to TRBJ2-1, with 7 bases aligning to TRBD2. V was clipped by 6 bases and J by 7 bases; unmatched bases: 12. This CDR3 is built from 14 residues. Germline CDR1 DFQATT, CDR2 SNEGSKA (reference sequence). This CDR3 is CSASPAKGGNEQFF. CDR3 nucleotides: TGCAGTGCCTCTCCGGCCAAGGGAGGGAATGAGCAGTTCTTC.

The chain recombines TRBV12-3 or TRBV12-4 with TRBJ2-5; TRBD2 might be the D (7 bases). The tail of the sequence fits TRBJ2-7 better, so the J call may be wrong. This CDR3 comprises 15 residues. CDR3 sequence (DNA): TGTGCCAGCAGCTCGGCGGGGGCCGCTAACTACGAGCAGTACTTC. It is translated as CASSSAGAANYEQYF.

Regarding this clonotype: This may be a read error: a much more frequent sequence differs by one nucleotide. The chain employs TRBV6-5 and TRBJ1-2; TRBD1 might be the D (6 bases). There are 15 residues in the CDR3. Germline V gene lookup returns CDR1 MNHEY and CDR2 SVGAGI. This chain's CDR3 is CASSSQGGTYYSYTF. The CDR3 DNA sequence: TGTGCCAGCAGTTCACAGGGTGGAACTTACTATAGCTACACCTTC.

As to this clonotype: A much larger clone differs from this one at a single base, so this may be a read error. The chain uses TRBV20-1 and TRBJ2-5, with D unclear. Trimming shortened V by 3 bases and J by 4 bases, and 12 bases separated the two germline ends. This CDR3 is 13 amino acids long. The V gene's germline CDR1 is DFQATT and CDR2 SNEGSKA (reference sequence). The CDR3 is CSASVTLTETQYF. In nucleotides, the CDR3 is TGCAGTGCTAGTGTCACCCTAACAGAGACCCAGTACTTC.

The chain combines TRBV29-1 with TRBJ1-1; D is possibly TRBD1 (6 bases). CDR1 is SQVTM and CDR2 is ANQGSEA in the germline V gene. The length of the CDR3 is 12 residues. Trimming shortened V by 7 bases and J by 8 bases, and 17 bases separated the two germline ends. CDR3 bases: TGCAGCGCCTTGACAGGTCCCTTAGAAGCTTTCTTT. Residues: CSALTGPLEAFF.

This clonotype was seen only a few times. The chain uses TRBV30 and TRBJ2-1, with 15 bases identical to TRBD2. CDR3 length: 19 amino acids. Per the germline V gene, CDR1 is GTSNPN and CDR2 is SVGIG (reference sequence). Trimming at V came to 5 bases and at J to 0 bases, leaving 11 bases not matched to a gene. This CDR3 is CAWARTSGRAGSSYNEQFF. In nucleotides, the CDR3 is TGTGCCTGGGCCAGGACTAGCGGGAGGGCGGGGAGCTCCTACAATGAGCAGTTCTTC. The variable domain in full, with the rest retrieved from reference TRBV30 and TRBJ2-1, is SQTIHQWPATLVQPVGSPLSLECTVEGTSNPNLYWYRQAAGRGLQLLFYSVGIGQISSEVPQNLSASRPQDRQFILSSKKLLLSDSGFYLCAWARTSGRAGSSYNEQFFGPGTRLTVL.

This clonotype was counted only a few times. The V and J genes are TRBV5-5 and TRBJ1-2; D uncertain. V lost 4 bases to trimming and J lost 4 bases, with 14 bases between them. CDR1 and CDR2 from the germline V gene are SGHKS and YYEKEE (reference sequence). This CDR3 is built from 14 residues. CDR3 residues: CASSAARVAYGYTF. DNA for the CDR3: TGTGCCAGCAGCGCCGCTCGGGTTGCCTATGGCTACACCTTC.